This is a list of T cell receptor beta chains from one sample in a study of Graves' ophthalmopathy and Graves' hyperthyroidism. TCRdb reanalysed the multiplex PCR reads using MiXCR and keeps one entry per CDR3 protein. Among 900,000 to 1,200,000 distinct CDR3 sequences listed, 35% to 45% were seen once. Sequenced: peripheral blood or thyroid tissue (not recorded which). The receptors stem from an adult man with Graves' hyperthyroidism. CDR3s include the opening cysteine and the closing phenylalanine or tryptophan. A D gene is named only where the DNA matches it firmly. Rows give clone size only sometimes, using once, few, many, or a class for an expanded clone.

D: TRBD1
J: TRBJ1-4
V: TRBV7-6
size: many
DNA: TGTGCCAGCAGCTCGACAGGGGCTAATGAAAAACTGTTTTTT
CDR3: CASSSTGANEKLFF

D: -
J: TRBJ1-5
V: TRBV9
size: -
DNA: TGTGCCAGCAGCCAGTACCCTAGCAATCAGCCCCAGCATTTT
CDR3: CASSQYPSNQPQHF

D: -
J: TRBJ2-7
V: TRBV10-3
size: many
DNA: TGTGCCATCATAAACGGGATCGGCGAGCAGTACTTC
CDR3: CAIINGIGEQYF

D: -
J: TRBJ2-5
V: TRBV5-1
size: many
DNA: TGCGCCAGCAGCTTGGTCGGTCTGACAGAACAAGAGACCCAGTACTTC
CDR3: CASSLVGLTEQETQYF

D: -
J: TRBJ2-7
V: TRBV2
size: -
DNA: TGTGCCAGCGCTGGGGGAACGGGGCAGTACTTC
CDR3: CASAGGTGQYF

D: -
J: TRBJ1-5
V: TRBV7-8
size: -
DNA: TGTGCCAGCAGCTTAATCTGGGCTGCCGGTCAGCCCCAGCATTTT
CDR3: CASSLIWAAGQPQHF

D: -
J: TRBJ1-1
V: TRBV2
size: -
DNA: TGTGCCAGCAGTGTCCGGGACGGGGGCACTGAAGCTTTCTTT
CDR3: CASSVRDGGTEAFF

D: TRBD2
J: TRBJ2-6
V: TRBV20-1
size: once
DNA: TGCAGCGCTAGCGGCGGTCGGGCCAACGTCCTGACTTTC
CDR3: CSASGGRANVLTF

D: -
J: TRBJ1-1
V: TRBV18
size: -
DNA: TGTGCCAGCTCACCACTCCTTGGCGGCAGCCCTGAAGCTTTCTTT
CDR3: CASSPLLGGSPEAFF

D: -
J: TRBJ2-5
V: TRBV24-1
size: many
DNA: TGTGCCACCAGTGATTTATTCGGTGGGAGAACGGAGACCCAGTACTTC
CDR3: CATSDLFGGRTETQYF

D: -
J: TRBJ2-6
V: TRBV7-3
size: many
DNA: TGTGCCAGCAGCTTATACGGAACTGGGGCCAACGTCCTGACTTTC
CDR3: CASSLYGTGANVLTF

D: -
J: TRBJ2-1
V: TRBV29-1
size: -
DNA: TGCAGCGTTGCTGAAAGCCCGGAGCAGTTCTTC
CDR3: CSVAESPEQFF

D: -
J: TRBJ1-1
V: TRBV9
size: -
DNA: TGTGCCAGCAGCGTAGGGGAGCGGAACACTGAAGCTTTCTTT
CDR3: CASSVGERNTEAFF

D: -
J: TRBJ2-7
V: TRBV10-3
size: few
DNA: TGTGCCATCAGTGAAGGGAATGACTACGAGCAGTACTTC
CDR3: CAISEGNDYEQYF

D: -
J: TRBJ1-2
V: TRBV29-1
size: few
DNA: TGCAGCGTTGTAGTTCAGGGAAACTATGGCTACACCTTC
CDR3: CSVVVQGNYGYTF

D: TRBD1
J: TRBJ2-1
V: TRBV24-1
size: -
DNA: TGTGCCACCAGTGATGGGGGACAGGGGGGCAATGAGCAGTTCTTC
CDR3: CATSDGGQGGNEQFF

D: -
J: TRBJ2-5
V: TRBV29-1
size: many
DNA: TGCAGCGTTAAGGGACCAAGCGGGGAGACCCAGTACTTC
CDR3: CSVKGPSGETQYF

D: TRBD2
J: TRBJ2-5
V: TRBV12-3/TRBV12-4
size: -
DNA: TGTGCCAGCAGTTTAGTCAGGGGAAGCGGGGGATTTGGAGAGACCCAGTACTTC
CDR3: CASSLVRGSGGFGETQYF

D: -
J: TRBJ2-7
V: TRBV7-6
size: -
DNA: TGTGCCAGCAGCTTAAGTAGTTTGCAGTACTTC
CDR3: CASSLSSLQYF

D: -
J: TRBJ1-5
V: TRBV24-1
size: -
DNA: TGTGCCACCAGTGATTTGCATAAAGGTATTCGGGGACACCGTAGCAATCAGCCCCAGCATTTT
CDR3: CATSDLHKGIRGHRSNQPQHF

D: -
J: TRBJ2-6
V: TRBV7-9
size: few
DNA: TGTGCCAGCGGCCGAGGTGGCTCTGGGGCCAACGTCCTGACTTTC
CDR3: CASGRGGSGANVLTF

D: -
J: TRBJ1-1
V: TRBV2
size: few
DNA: TGTGCCAGCAGTGAGCGAGGGCAGACACGGTACACTGAAGCTTTCTTT
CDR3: CASSERGQTRYTEAFF

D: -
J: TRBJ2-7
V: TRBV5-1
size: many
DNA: TGCGCCAGCAGCGCGACTTTGTACGAGCAGTACTTC
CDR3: CASSATLYEQYF

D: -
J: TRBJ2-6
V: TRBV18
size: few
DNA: TGTGCCAGCTCACCAGTGAGCTCTGGGGCCAACGTCCTGACTTTC
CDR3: CASSPVSSGANVLTF

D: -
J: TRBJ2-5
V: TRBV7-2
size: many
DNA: TGTGCCAGCAGCTTAGGACACCGCGGGGAGACCCAGTACTTC
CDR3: CASSLGHRGETQYF

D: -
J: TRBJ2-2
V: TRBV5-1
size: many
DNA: TGTGCCAGCAGCTTAGCGAACACCGGGGAGCTGTTTTTT
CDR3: CASSLANTGELFF

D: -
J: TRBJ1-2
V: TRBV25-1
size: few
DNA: TGTGCCAGCCGTGACAGGACCGATTATGGCTACACCTTC
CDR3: CASRDRTDYGYTF

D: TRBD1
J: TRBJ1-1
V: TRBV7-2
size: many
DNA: TGTGCCAGCAGCGTCAGGGGGGGGTACACTGAAGCTTTCTTT
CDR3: CASSVRGGYTEAFF

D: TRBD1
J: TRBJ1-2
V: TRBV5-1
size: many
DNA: TGTGCCAGCAGCTTAGACAGGGGCGGCTATGGCTACACCTTC
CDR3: CASSLDRGGYGYTF

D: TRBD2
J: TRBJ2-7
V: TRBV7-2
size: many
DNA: TGTGCCAGCAGACTAGCGGGAGGAAGATCCTACGAGCAGTACTTC
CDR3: CASRLAGGRSYEQYF

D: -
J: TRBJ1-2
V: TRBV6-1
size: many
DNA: TGTGCCAGCACCACGGGACAAATGAACTATGGCTACACCTTC
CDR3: CASTTGQMNYGYTF

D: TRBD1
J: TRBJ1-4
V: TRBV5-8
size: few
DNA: TGTGCCAGCAGCAGTCGACAGGGGGAATCTGAAAAACTGTTTTTT
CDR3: CASSSRQGESEKLFF

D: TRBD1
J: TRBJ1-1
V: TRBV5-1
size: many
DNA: TGCGCCAGCAGCTTGGCCACAGGGGGCGGAACTGAAGCTTTCTTT
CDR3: CASSLATGGGTEAFF

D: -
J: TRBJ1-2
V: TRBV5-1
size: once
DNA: TGCGCCAGCAGCATGGACAGTCTTTTAAACTATGGCTACACCTTC
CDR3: CASSMDSLLNYGYTF

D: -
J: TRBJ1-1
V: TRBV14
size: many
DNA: TGTGCCAGCAGCCTCCTTCTAGCTCACGGGACTGAAGCTTTCTTT
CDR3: CASSLLLAHGTEAFF

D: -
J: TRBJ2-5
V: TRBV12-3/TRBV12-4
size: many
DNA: TGTGCCAGCAGACTAGGACAGTCGGAGACCCAGTACTTC
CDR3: CASRLGQSETQYF

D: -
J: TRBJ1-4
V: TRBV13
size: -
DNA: TGTGCCAGCAGCAGACAACAGGCACCTAATGAAAAACTGTTTTTT
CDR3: CASSRQQAPNEKLFF

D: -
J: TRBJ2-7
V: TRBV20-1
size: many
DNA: TGCAGTGCTAGGGGACACATCTACGAGCAGTACTTC
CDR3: CSARGHIYEQYF

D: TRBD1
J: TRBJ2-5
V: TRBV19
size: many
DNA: TGTGCCACCGGACAGGGAGAGACCCAGTACTTC
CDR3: CATGQGETQYF

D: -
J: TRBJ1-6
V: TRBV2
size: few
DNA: TGTGCCAGCAACCAGAGGAATTCACCCCTCCACTTT
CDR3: CASNQRNSPLHF

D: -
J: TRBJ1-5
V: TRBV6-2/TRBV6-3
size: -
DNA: TGTGCCAGCAGCCTTCCCCTCAATCAGCCCCAGCATTTT
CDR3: CASSLPLNQPQHF

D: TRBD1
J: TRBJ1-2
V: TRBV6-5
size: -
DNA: TGTGCCAGCAGTAGGGACAGGGTGGGAACTAGCTATGGCTACACCTTC
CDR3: CASSRDRVGTSYGYTF

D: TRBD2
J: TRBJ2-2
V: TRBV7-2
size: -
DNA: TGTGCCAGCAGCTTACCGGGACTACCTGACGCCGGGGAGCTGTTTTTT
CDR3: CASSLPGLPDAGELFF

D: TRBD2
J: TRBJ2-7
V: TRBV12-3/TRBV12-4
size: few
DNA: TGTGCCAGCAGTTCCCGCGGGGGGGCTGCGTACGAGCAGTACTTC
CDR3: CASSSRGGAAYEQYF

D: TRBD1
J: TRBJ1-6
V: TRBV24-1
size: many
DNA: TGTGCCACCAGCGACAGGGGTTATAATTCACCCCTCCACTTT
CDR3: CATSDRGYNSPLHF

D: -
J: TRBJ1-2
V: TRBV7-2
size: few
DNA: TGTGCCAGCAGCTTAGGGCCTGCAGGGGAGGATGGCTACACCTTC
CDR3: CASSLGPAGEDGYTF

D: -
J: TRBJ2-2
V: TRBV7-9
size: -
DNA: TGTGCCAGCAGCTTAGTTGCCAGCAAGAGACCCCAAACGAACACCGGGGAGCTGTTTTTT
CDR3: CASSLVASKRPQTNTGELFF

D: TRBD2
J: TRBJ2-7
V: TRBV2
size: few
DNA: TGTGCCAGCAGTGAATCCGGGACTAGCGAGCACAAGGTAGCGGTCTACGAGCAGTGCTTC
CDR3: CASSESGTSEHKVAVYEQCF

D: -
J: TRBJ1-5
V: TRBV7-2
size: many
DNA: TGTGCCAGCAGCCAGACAGGTTATAGCAATCAGCCCCAGCATTTT
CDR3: CASSQTGYSNQPQHF

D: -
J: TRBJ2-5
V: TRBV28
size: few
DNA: TGTGCCAGCAGCCCTGGGACGACGAGTTCGGAGACCCAGTACTTC
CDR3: CASSPGTTSSETQYF

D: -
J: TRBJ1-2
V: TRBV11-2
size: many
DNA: TGTGCCAGCAGCGCGCGTATTGGTGATGGCTACACCTTC
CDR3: CASSARIGDGYTF

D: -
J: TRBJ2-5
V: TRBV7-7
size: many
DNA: TGTGCCAGCAGCCAACAGTTGGACGGAGGATTGACCCAGTACTTC
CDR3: CASSQQLDGGLTQYF

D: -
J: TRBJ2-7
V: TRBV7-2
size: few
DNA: TGTGCCAGCAGGACAACGCCGGGGGTCTCCTACGAGCAGTACTTC
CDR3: CASRTTPGVSYEQYF

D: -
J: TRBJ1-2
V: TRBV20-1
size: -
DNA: TGCAGTGCCACGGGTATCACGGTGGGGGCTTCCTACACCTTC
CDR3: CSATGITVGASYTF

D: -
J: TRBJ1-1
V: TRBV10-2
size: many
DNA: TGCGCCAGCAGTGAGTCGCGGGAAGCTTTCTTT
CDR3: CASSESREAFF

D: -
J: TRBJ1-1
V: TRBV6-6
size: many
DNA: TGTGCCAGCAGTGAAGTCTTGACAGTGAGGACTTTCTTT
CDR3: CASSEVLTVRTFF

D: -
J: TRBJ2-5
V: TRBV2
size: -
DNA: TGTGCCGGGCGCCGATTGGGACAAATGGAGACCCAGTACTTC
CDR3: CAGRRLGQMETQYF

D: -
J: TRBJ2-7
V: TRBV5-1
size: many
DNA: TGCGCCAGCAAACAGGGACTTTCCGAGCAGTACTTC
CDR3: CASKQGLSEQYF

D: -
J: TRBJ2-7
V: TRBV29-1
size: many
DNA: TGCAGCGTTGAACTAGGAGGCAGCGAGCAGTACTTC
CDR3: CSVELGGSEQYF

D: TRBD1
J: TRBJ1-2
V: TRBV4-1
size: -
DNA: TGCGCCAGCAGCCAAGTCCGGGACAGCGATGGCTACACCTTC
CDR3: CASSQVRDSDGYTF